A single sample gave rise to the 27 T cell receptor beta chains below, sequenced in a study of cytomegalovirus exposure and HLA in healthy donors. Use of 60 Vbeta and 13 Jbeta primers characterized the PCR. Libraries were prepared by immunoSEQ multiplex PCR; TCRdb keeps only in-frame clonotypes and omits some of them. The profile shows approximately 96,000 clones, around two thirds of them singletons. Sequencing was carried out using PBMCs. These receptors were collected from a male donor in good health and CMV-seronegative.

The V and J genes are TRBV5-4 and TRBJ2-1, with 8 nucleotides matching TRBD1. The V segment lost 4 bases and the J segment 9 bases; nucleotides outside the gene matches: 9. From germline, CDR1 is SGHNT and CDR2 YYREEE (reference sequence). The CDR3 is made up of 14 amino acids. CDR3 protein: CASSATGAAAEQFF. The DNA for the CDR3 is TGTGCCAGCAGCGCGACAGGGGCCGCGGCTGAGCAGTTCTTC.

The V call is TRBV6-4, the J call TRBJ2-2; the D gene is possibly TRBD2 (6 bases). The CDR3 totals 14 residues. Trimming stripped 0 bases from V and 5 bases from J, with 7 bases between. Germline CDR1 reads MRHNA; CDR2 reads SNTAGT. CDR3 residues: CASSDSGGTGELFF. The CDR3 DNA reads TGTGCCAGCAGTGACTCAGGAGGGACCGGGGAGCTGTTTTTT.

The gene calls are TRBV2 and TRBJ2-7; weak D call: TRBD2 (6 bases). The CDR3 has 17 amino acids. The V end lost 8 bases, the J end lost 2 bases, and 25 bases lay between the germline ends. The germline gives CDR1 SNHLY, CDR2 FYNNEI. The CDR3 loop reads CASQGGRSRSTTYEQYF. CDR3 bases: TGTGCCAGCCAGGGAGGCAGGTCCCGGAGTACCACCTACGAGCAGTACTTC.

The DNA for the CDR3 is TGCAGCGTCGCCCTGACAGGGAACAATGAGCAGTTCTTC. Amino acids: CSVALTGNNEQFF. The V call is TRBV29-1, the J call TRBJ2-1; 7 bases are a match to TRBD1. This CDR3 is 13 amino acids long. The germline V gene encodes CDR1 SQVTM and CDR2 ANQGSEA. The junction had 7 bases not matched to a gene; V was cut back by 6 bases and J by 5 bases.

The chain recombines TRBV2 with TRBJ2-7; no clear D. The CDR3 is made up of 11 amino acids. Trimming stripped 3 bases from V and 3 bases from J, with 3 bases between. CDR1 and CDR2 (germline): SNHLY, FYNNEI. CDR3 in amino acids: CASSDNYEQYF. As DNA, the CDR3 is TGTGCCAGCAGTGATAACTACGAGCAGTACTTC.

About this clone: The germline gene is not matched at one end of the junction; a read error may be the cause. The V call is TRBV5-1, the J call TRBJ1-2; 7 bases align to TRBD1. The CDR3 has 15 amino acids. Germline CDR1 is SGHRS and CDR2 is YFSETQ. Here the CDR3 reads CANSGGQAPNYGYTF. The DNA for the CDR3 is TGCGCCAACAGCGGAGGACAGGCCCCCAACTATGGCTACACCTTC.

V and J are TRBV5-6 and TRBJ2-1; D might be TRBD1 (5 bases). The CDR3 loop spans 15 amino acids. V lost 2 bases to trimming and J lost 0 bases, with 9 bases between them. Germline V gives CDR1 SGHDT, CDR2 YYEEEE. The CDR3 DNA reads TGTGCCAGCAGCTTTAGGGGTAGCTCCTACAATGAGCAGTTCTTC. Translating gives CASSFRGSSYNEQFF.

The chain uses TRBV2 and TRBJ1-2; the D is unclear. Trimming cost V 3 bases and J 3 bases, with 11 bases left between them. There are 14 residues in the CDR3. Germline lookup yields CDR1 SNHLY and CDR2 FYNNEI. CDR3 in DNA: TGTGCCAGCAGTGAGGTCAGTTCTGACTATGGCTACACCTTC. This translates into CASSEVSSDYGYTF.

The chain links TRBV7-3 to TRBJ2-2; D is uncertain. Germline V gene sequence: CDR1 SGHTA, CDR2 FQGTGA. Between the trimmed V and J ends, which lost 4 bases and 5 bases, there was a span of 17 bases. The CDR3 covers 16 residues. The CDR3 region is CASSSLATFETGELFF. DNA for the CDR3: TGTGCCAGCAGCTCCCTTGCCACTTTCGAGACCGGGGAGCTGTTTTTT.

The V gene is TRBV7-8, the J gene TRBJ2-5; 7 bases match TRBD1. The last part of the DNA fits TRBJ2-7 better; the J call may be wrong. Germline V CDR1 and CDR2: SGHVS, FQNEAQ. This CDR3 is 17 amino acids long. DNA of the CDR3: TGTGCCAGCAGCCAACATACTCTCGGGACAGCCTCCTACGAGCAGTACTTC. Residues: CASSQHTLGTASYEQYF.

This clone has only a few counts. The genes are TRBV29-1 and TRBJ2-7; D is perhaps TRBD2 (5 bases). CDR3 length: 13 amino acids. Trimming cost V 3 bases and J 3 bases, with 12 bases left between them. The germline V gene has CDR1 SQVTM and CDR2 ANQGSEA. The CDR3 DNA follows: TGCAGCGTTGAGTCAGAGGGTAACTACGAGCAGTACTTC. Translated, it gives CSVESEGNYEQYF.

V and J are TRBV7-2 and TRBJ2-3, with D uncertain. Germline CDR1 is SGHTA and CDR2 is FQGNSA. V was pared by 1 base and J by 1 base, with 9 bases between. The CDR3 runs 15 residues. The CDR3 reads CASSLGLPGTDTQYF. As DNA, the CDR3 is TGTGCCAGCAGCTTAGGACTCCCTGGCACAGATACGCAGTATTTT.

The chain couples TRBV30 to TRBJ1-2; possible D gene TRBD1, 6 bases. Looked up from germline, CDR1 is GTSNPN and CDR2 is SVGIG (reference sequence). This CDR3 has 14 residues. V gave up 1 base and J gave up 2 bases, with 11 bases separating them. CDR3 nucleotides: TGTGCCTGGAGTGCTCCCGGACAGAACTATGGCTACACCTTC. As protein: CAWSAPGQNYGYTF.

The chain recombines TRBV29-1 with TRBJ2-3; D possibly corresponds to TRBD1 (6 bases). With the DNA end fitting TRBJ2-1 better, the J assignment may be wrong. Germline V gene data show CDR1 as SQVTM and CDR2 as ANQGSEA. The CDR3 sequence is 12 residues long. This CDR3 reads CSVRTVFQEQFF. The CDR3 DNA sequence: TGCAGCGTGAGGACAGTTTTTCAGGAGCAGTTCTTC.

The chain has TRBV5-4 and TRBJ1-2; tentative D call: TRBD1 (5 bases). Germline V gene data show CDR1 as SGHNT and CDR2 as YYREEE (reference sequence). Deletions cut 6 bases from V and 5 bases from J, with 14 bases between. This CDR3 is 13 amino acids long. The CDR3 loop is CASTLGGTYGYTF. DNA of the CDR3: TGTGCCAGCACCCTGGGAGGGACGTATGGCTACACCTTC.

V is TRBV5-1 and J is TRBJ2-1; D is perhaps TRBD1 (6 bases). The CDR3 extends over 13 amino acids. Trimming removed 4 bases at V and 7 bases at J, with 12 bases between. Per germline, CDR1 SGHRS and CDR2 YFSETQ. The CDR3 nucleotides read TGCGCCAGCAGCCCGGGGACAAAGAATGAGCAGTTCTTC. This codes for CASSPGTKNEQFF.

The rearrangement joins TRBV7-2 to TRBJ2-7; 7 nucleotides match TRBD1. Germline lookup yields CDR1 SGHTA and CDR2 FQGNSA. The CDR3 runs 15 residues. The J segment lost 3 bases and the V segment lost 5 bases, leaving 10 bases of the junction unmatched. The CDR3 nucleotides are TGTGCCAGCAGCCCACTGGCGTCAGGGGGCTACGAGCAGTACTTC. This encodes CASSPLASGGYEQYF.

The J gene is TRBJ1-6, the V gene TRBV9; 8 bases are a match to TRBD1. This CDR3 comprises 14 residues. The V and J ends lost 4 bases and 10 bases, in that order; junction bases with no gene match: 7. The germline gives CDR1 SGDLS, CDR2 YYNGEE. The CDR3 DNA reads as TGTGCCAGCAGCCCTCGAGACAGGGGCTCACCCCTCCACTTT. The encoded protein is CASSPRDRGSPLHF.

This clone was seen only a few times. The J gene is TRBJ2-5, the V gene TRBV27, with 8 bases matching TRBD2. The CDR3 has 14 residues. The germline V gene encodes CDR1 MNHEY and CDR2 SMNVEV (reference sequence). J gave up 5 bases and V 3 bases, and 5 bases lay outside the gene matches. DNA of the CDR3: TGTGCCAGCAGTTTGGGGACTAGTGGCGAGACCCAGTACTTC. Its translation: CASSLGTSGETQYF.

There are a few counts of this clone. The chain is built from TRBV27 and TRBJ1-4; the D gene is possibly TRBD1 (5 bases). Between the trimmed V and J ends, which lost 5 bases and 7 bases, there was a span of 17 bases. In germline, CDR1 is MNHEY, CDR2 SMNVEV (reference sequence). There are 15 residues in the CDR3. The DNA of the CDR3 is TGTGCCAGCAGTCCGAGCAGGGTACCTAGTGAAAAACTGTTTTTT. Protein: CASSPSRVPSEKLFF.

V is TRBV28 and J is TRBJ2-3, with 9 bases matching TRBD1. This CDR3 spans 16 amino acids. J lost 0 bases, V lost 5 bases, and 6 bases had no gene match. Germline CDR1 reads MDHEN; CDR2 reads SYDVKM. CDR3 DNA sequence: TGTGCCAGCAGTAATAAACAGGGGGCGAGCACAGATACGCAGTATTTT. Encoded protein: CASSNKQGASTDTQYF.

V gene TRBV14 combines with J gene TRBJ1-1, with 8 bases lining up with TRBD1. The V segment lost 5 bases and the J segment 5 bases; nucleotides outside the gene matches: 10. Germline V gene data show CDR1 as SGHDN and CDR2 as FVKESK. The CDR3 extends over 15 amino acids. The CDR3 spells CASSIRTGRITEAFF. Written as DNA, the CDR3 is TGTGCCAGCAGCATCCGGACAGGGAGGATAACTGAAGCTTTCTTT. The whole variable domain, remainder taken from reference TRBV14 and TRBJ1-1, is EAGVTQFPSHSVIEKGQTVTLRCDPISGHDNLYWYRRVMGKEIKFLLHFVKESKQDESGMPNNRFLAERTGGTYSTLKVQPAELEDSGVYFCASSIRTGRITEAFFGQGTRLTVV.

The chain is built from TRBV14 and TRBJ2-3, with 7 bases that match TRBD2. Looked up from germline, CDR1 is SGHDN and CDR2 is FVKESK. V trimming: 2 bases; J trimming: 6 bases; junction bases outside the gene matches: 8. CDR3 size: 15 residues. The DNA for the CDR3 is TGTGCCAGCAGCCAACGGGGGGTGCTTCCTGATACGCAGTATTTT. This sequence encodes CASSQRGVLPDTQYF.

The CDR3 coding sequence is TGTGCCAGCAGTACTCGACTAGCGGGAGGGACCGGGGAGCTGTTTTTT. Protein: CASSTRLAGGTGELFF. The chain links TRBV7-3 to TRBJ2-2, with 14 bases fitting TRBD2. The CDR3 covers 16 residues. Germline loops: CDR1 SGHTA, CDR2 FQGTGA. With 6 bases clipped from V and 5 bases from J, the junction kept 5 bases outside the gene matches.

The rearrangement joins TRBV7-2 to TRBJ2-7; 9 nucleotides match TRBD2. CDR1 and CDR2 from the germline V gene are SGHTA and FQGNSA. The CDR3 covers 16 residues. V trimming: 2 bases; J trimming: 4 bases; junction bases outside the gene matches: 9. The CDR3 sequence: CASSLRRLAGNYEQYF. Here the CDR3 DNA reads TGTGCCAGCAGCTTACGTCGGCTAGCGGGAAATTACGAGCAGTACTTC.

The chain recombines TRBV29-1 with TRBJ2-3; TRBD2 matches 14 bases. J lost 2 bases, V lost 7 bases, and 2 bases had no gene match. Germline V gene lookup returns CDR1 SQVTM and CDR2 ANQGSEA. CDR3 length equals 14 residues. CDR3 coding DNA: TGCAGCGCGGGACTAGCGGGAGTCACAGATACGCAGTATTTT. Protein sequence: CSAGLAGVTDTQYF.

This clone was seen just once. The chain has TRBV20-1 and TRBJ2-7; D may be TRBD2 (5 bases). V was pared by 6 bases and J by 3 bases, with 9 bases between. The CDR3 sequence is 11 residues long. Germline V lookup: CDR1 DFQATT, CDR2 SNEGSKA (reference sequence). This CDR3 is CSASGIYEQYF. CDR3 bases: TGCAGTGCCTCGGGAATCTACGAGCAGTACTTC.